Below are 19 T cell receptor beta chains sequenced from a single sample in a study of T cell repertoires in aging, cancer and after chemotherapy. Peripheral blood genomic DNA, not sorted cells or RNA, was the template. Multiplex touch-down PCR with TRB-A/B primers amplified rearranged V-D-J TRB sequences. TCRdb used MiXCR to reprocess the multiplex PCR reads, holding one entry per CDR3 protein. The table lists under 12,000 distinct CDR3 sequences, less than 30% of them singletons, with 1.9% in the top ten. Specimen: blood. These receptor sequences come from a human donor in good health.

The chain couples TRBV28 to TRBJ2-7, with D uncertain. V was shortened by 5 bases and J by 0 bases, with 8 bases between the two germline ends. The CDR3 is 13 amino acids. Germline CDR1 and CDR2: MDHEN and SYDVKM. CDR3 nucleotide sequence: TGTGCCAGCAGTGGATCCCCCTCCTACGAGCAGTACTTC. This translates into CASSGSPSYEQYF.

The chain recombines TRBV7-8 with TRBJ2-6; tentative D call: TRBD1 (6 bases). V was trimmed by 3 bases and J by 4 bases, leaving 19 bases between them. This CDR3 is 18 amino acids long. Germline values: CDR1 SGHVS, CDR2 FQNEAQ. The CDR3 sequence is CASSFETGRLSGANVLTF. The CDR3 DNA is TGTGCCAGCAGCTTCGAGACAGGTAGACTCTCGGGGGCCAACGTCCTGACTTTC. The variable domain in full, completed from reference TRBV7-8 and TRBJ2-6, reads GAGVSQSPRYKVAKRGQDVALRCDPISGHVSLFWYQQALGQGPEFLTYFQNEAQLDKSGLPSDRFFAERPEGSVSTLKIQRTQQEDSAVYLCASSFETGRLSGANVLTFGAGSRLTVL.

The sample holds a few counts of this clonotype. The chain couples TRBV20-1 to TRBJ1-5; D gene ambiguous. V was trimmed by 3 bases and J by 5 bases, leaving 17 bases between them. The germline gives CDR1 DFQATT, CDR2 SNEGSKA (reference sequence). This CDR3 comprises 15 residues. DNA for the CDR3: TGCAGTGCTAGTCCGCTTTTCGTGAAGGATCAGCCCCAGCATTTT. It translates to CSASPLFVKDQPQHF.

The CDR3 nucleotides read TGTGCCAGCAGTGGGGACCCGGGGCAGGGGATAAACTATGGCTACACCTTC. Protein sequence: CASSGDPGQGINYGYTF. The chain is built from TRBV12-3 or TRBV12-4 and TRBJ1-2, with a weak D call TRBD1 (6 bases). Trimming removed 5 bases at V and 2 bases at J, with 21 bases between. This CDR3 contains 17 residues.

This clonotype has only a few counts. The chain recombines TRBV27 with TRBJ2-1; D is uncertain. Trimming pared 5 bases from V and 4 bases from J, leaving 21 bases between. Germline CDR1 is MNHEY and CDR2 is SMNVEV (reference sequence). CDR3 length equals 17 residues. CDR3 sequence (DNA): TGTGCCAGCAGTCTAATAGGGTTAGGCGAACTATACAATGAGCAGTTCTTC. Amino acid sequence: CASSLIGLGELYNEQFF.

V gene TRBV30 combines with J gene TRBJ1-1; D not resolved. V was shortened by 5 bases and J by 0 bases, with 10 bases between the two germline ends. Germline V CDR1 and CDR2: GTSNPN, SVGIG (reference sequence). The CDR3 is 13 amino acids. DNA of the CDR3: TGTGCCTGGGTCGGATGGATGAACACTGAAGCTTTCTTT. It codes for CAWVGWMNTEAFF.

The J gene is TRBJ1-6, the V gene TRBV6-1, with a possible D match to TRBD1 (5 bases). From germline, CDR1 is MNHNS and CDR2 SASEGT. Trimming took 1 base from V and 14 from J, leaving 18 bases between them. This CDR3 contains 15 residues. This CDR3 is CASSEGAGRQFTLHF. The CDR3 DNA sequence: TGTGCCAGCAGTGAAGGGGCAGGGAGACAATTCACCCTCCACTTT.

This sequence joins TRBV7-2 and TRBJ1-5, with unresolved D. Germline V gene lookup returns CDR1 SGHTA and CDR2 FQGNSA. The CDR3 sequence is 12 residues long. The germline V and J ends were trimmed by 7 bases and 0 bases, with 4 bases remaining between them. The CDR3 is CASKSSNQPQHF. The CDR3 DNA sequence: TGTGCCAGCAAGTCTAGCAATCAGCCCCAGCATTTT.

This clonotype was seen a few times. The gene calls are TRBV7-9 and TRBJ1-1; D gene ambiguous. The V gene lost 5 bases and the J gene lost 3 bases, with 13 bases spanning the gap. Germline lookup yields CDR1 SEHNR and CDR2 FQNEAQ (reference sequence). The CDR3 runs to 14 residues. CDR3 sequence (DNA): TGTGCCAGCAGCCTTCCGGGAGGAGACACTGAAGCTTTCTTT. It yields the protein CASSLPGGDTEAFF.

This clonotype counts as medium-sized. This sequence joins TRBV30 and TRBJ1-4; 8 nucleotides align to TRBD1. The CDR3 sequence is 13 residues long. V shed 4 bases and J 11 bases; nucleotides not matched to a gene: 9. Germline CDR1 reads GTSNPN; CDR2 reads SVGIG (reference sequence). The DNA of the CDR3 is TGTGCCTGGACAGGGGGCGGTCTGCGGAAACTGTTTTTT. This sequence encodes CAWTGGGLRKLFF.

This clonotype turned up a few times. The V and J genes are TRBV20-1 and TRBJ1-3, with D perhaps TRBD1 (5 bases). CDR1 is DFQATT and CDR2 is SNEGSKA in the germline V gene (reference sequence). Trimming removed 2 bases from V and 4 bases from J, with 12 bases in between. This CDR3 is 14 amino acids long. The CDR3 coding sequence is TGCAGTGCTAGACGGGACCAGGCCGGAAACACCATATATTTT. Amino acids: CSARRDQAGNTIYF.

The CDR3 DNA reads as TGTGCCAGCAGCTTAGACCGCGGAGATACGCAGTATTTT. Amino acids: CASSLDRGDTQYF. The chain has TRBV7-2 and TRBJ2-3; no definite D call. The CDR3 covers 13 residues. The ends were cut back, 1 base at V and 5 bases at J, with 7 bases in the middle. Germline CDR1 and CDR2: SGHTA and FQGNSA. The complete variable domain, with remaining parts taken from reference TRBV7-2 and TRBJ2-3, reads GAGVSQSPSNKVTEKGKDVELRCDPISGHTALYWYRQSLGQGLEFLIYFQGNSAPDKSGLPSDRFSAERTGGSVSTLTIQRTQQEDSAVYLCASSLDRGDTQYFGPGTRLTVL.

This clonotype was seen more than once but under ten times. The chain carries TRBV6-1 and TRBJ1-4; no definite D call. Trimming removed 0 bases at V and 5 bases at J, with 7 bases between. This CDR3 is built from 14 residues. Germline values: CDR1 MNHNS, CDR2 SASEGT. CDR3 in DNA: TGTGCCAGCAGTGAAGCCATGTTCAATGAAAAACTGTTTTTT. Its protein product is CASSEAMFNEKLFF.

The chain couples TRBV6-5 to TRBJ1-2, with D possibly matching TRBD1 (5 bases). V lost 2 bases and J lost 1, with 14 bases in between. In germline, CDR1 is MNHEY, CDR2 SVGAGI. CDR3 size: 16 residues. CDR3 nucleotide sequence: TGTGCCAGCAGTTACGGGGGGTCAGTGGGTAACTATGGCTACACCTTC. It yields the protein CASSYGGSVGNYGYTF.

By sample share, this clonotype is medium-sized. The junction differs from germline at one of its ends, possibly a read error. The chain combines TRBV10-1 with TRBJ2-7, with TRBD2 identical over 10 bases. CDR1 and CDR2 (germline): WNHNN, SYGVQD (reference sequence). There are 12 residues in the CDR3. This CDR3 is CASRASGGLVNF. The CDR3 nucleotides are TGCGCCAGCAGGGCTAGCGGGGGTCTGGTGAACTTC.

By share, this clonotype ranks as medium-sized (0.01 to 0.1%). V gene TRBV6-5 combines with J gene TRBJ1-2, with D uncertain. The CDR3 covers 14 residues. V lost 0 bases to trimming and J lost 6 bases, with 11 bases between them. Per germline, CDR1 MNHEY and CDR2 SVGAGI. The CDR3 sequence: CASSYSAGLNGYTF. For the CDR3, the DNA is TGTGCCAGCAGTTACTCGGCAGGTTTGAATGGCTACACCTTC.

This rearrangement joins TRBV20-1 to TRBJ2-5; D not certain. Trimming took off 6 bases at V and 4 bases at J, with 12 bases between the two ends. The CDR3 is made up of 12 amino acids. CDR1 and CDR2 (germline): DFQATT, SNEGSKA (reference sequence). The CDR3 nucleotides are TGCAGTGCCGAGAGGACGGGAGAGACCCAGTACTTC. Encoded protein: CSAERTGETQYF.

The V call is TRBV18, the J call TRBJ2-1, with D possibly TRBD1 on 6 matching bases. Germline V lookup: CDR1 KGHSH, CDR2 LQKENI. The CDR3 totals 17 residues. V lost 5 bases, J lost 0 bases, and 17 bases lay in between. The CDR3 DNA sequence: TGTGCCAGCTCAAAACTTCGGACAGAGAGCTCCTACAATGAGCAGTTCTTC. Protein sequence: CASSKLRTESSYNEQFF. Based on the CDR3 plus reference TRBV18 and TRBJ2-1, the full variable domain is NAGVMQNPRHLVRRRGQEARLRCSPMKGHSHVYWYRQLPEEGLKFMVYLQKENIIDESGMPKERFSAEFPKEGPSILRIQQVVRGDSAAYFCASSKLRTESSYNEQFFGPGTRLTVL.

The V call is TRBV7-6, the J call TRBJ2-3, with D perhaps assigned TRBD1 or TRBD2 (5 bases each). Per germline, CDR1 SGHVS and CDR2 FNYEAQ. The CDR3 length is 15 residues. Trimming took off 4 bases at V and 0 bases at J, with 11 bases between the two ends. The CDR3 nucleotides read TGTGCCAGCAGCTCCCCTCGGGGCAGCACAGATACGCAGTATTTT. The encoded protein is CASSSPRGSTDTQYF.